This T cell receptor beta chain was recovered during a study of cytomegalovirus exposure and HLA in healthy donors (dated by TCRdb to the late 2010s). Notes on the research overall: An earlier analysis of some 500 of the donors reported more than 250 Gb of sequence data and roughly 110 million unique TCR beta sequences from 150 million to 200 million T cells. HLA typing included class I and class II loci at four-digit resolution. Typing coverage varied by locus: roughly 629-640 donors for A, B, C, DRB1 and DQB1; more than 500 for DQA1; about 600 for DPA1; approximately 450 for DPB1. Alongside the repertoire data, information on donor age, sex, ethnicity and CMV serostatus was compiled. The study used immunosequencing to profile the T cell repertoires of 666 subjects and linked those repertoires to cytomegalovirus serostatus. On average, roughly 200,000 unique TCR beta nucleotide sequences were sequenced per donor among some 430 genotyped donors of the cohort, with roughly 18% of those sequences being non-productive. An early release covering roughly 640 HLA-typed donors comprised approximately 290 gigabases of sequencing data and tens of millions of unique TCR sequences. An earlier analysis of around 580 of the donors used high-throughput TCR beta sequencing to judge whether each TCR beta V gene segment behaved as functional or pseudogenic. Several DR-DQ haplotypes were treated as single units for association and clustering because of strong linkage in the cohort. In addition to the first cohort of 666 subjects, a separate validation cohort of 120 different subjects was used. In a later analysis, previously published TCR beta repertoires from 670 or so donors were re-analyzed and high-resolution HLA genotyping was added so that TCR occurrence patterns could be studied. Every discovery cohort repertoire had been produced on one sequencing platform. The study aimed to test whether signatures of past pathogen exposure could be identified by cataloging public T cell receptors. To predict cytomegalovirus infection status, the study brought together high-throughput TCR immunosequencing, statistical association of individual TCRs with disease status, and machine learning. Rather than drawing on any new phenotypic data, the later analysis identified candidate immune exposures from TCR beta sequences and the way those sequences occurred across donors. Genome-wide SNP genotypes for about 65% of the roughly 670 donors were used in a later genetic analysis, which treated that subset as a discovery cohort. Among the roughly 400 genotyped donors, roughly 80% belonged to the genetic ancestry cluster associated with self-reported Caucasian donors.

The cohort was made up of approximately 670 healthy bone marrow donors. At the time of sampling, all cohort members were nominally healthy, though unrecorded immune exposures were likely present. The donor tested CMV seronegative and was one of the 352 seronegative cohort members. Each donor provided a peripheral blood sample, and peripheral blood mononuclear cells were used for TCR beta sequencing. Genomic DNA was extracted from the blood cell samples with the Qiagen DNeasy Blood Extraction Kit. Turning to this clone: Its antigen remains unidentified. It has no much larger one-base neighbor in the sample; base qualities were not kept.

For this chain, trimming is 6 bases at the V end and 2 bases at the J end, and the number of junction bases without a gene match is 7. According to the germline V gene, CDR1 reads MDHEN and CDR2 reads SYDVKM. From the cysteine through the phenylalanine, the CDR3 covers 15 amino acids. The retained sequence is limited to the CDR3, 45 bases, with the frame set at the first base. Libraries came from the immunoSEQ multiplex PCR assay. For the multiplex PCR, a mixture combining 60 forward primers for TCR Vbeta segments and 13 reverse primers for TCR Jbeta segments was used. Amplification of the CDR3 region of rearranged TCR beta genes was performed with a multiplex PCR assay on genomic DNA. The amplified TCR beta libraries were sequenced on the Illumina HiSeq System as 87-base-pair reads. The published analysis was carried out like this. Across the 700 or so repertoires, a later analysis counted around 80 million unique TCR beta chains, 9.5 million to 13 million of which were shared by at least two donors. To remove PCR and sequencing errors, raw reads were error-corrected and collapsed into unique sequences using a nearest-neighbor algorithm that merged closely related sequences. V, D and J gene segments were assigned by aligning CDR3 sequences to IMGT reference sequences. For a sequence to be retained, a match of at least six nucleotides to both a V gene segment and a J gene segment was required. Rearrangements were called productive when the CDR3 lacked stop codons and stayed in frame with V and J; all others were non-productive. Following IMGT convention, CDR3 was defined as the stretch from the second conserved V-encoded cysteine to the conserved J-encoded phenylalanine. The earlier analysis of fewer than 750 of the donors excluded sequences that lacked an unambiguous match to a single V gene segment. An earlier analysis of some 500 of the donors classified V segments as functional when productive rearrangements were above 56.7% and as segregating when the standard deviation between donors was above 5%. To diagnose cytomegalovirus status from the catalog of TCR beta chain sequences, a statistical classification framework was built. In a later analysis, V and J genes were assigned by comparing TCR nucleotide sequences against IMGT/GENE-DB human TR gene sequences. Using the TCRdist pipeline, a later analysis assigned CDR3 sequences along with most-parsimonious VDJ recombination scenarios. In a later analysis, each TCR beta chain was defined by its CDR3 amino acid sequence together with its V-gene family, and reads without a unique V-gene family were excluded. In a later analysis, approximately 640 highly shared, low-generation-probability nucleotide sequences were removed to address suspected cross-contamination and a sequencing artifact. A later analysis calculated a clonal expansion index for each public chain from normalized within-repertoire ranks of inferred template counts. In a later analysis, generation probabilities were computed with a VDJ recombination model fitted to out-of-frame rearrangements, and the resulting probabilities were checked against IGoR. In a later analysis, TCR-TCR, TCR-HLA and TCR-CMV co-occurrence was scored with hypergeometric tests, and a repertoire-size bias correction was applied to TCR pairs. False discovery rates were estimated in a later analysis by permuting HLA or CMV assignments 20 times. In a later analysis, co-occurring TCRs were grouped using DBSCAN, with TCRdist sequence similarity added in when clustering inside HLA-allele-positive subsets. Repertoires with fewer than 30,000 or more than 120,000 public chains, plus five repertoires with anomalous nucleotide sharing, were excluded from co-occurrence clustering. This immuneACCESS table, as held by TCRdb, lists in-frame sequences with V and J called but not all clones. Of the missing ones, under half trace to an unresolved V gene in checked studies; the others have no known cause. Clone size and the V and J calls come from that table; the DNA yielded D and trimming. The sample data list about 140,000 clones, and about 64% of these were observed just once. The top ten constitute almost 4.5% of the sample.

Study-level results and caveats: In a later analysis, about 17,000 TCR beta sequences were associated with specific HLA alleles at a false discovery rate of 0.05. This cohort had only TCR beta chains sequenced, and the lack of alpha or paired-chain data limited which features could be detected. It was suggested by the authors that the approach could potentially be generalized to other disease states and immunological phenotypes. A later analysis found that most CMV-associated TCR beta chains appeared HLA-restricted, with HLA associations seemingly driven largely by CMV exposure. A further reported finding was that TCR beta sequences accurately predicted the HLA-A and HLA-B alleles for most subjects in the first cohort. Linkage disequilibrium might explain the correlated functional status among segregating V segments, but an unknown experimental factor could not be ruled out. The study gave a list of 150 to 200 TCR beta chains associated with cytomegalovirus. Assigning TCR associations to individual alleles was difficult when HLA alleles, especially DR and DQ, strongly co-occurred. Because HLA typing was missing for some donors at each locus, association tests included only the typed subset. In vitro tests confirmed that a few of the cytomegalovirus-associated TCR beta chains recognize cytomegalovirus antigens. An earlier analysis of approximately 590 of the donors showed that most TCR beta V segments appeared in productive rearrangements either about 87% or about 30% of the time, which broadly matched IMGT annotations. Most TCR sequences were observed very rarely across donors, whereas some public TCRs were present in many individuals. In a later analysis, the rate of TCR association differed among HLA loci, with DRB1 alleles having the most associated TCRs and HLA-C alleles having the fewest. V-gene and J-gene trimming of TCR beta chains was associated with a missense DCLRE1C variant in a later genetic analysis, and the association was replicated in an independent cohort. Because the 87-base-pair reads could not distinguish some IMGT-functional V segments, including TRBV6-2 and TRBV6-3, those segments were excluded. A cluster of highly shared sequence variants was judged likely to be a technical artifact of the sequencing pipeline. Presence/absence analyses assumed roughly uniform sequencing depth across donors, an assumption that may not hold. Approximately 18 rarely observed V segments, including chromosome 9 orphons, were excluded from the earlier analysis of approximately 600 of the donors because counts were too low. Immune exposure information for the cohort was limited to CMV serostatus. Compared with the roughly 700-donor mean, donors in an Asian-associated ancestry cluster had fewer N-insertions in productive TCRs, according to a later genetic analysis. In both the original and validation cohorts, the classifier was reported to diagnose cytomegalovirus status with high specificity and sensitivity. According to a later analysis, parvovirus B19, influenza, CMV and Epstein-Barr virus appeared linked to several top co-occurrence clusters. In a later analysis, HLA-associated TCR beta chains were found to be more clonally expanded and to have lower generation probabilities than equally common non-associated chains.

Source material: PBMCs. The chain was built from TRBV28 and TRBJ1-3; 7 central bases correspond to TRBD1. The sequence came from a man between 60 and 75 years old in good health and CMV-seronegative. DNA sequence: TGTGCCAGCAGGGGTGGGACAGTCCCTGGAAACACCATATATTTT. Translated, this is CASRGGTVPGNTIYF.